This entry concerns a single T cell receptor (beta chain). Which antigen it targets is not known. The missing conserved phenylalanine or tryptophan at the end of this CDR3 makes a read error likely. Libraries were made using multiplex PCR. Sequencing was carried out with an Illumina HiSeq 4000. To build TCR beta libraries, CDR3 regions were amplified by Arm-PCR using iRepertoire HTBI primers. PCR products were gel purified before sequencing. Regarding the original processing steps: Across samples, approximately 68 TRBV and 14 TRBJ segments were identified and used for gene usage analysis of CDR3 amino acid clonotypes. COPE and FqMerger were used to merge the filtered high-quality paired reads into contigs. BLAST was used to align contigs to the IMGT TRBV, TRBD and TRBJ reference genes, and CDR3 was defined following IMGT. Any clonotype with a frequency above 0.1% was classified as a highly expanded clone. Shannon entropy served as the measure of repertoire diversity, while the Gini coefficient captured V-J evenness. A clonotype was considered public if more than one individual shared it. The public reads were run again by TCRdb, first through fastp at Q25 and then through MiXCR, and only productive beta chains were kept. Here each entry gathers all rows of one CDR3 protein and keeps the most common genes and DNA. Here the V and J calls rest on TCRdb's processing, not on the authors' analysis. Recorded for this sample are a few hundred thousand distinct CDR3 sequences; around 20% of them occurred a single time. Roughly three fifths of the sample lies in the top ten.

This record belongs to a study of regulatory T cells in long-lasting Graves disease (dated by TCRdb to 2020 to 2022). About the study as a whole: Persistent Graves' disease meant more than 5 years of antithyroid drug treatment with TSH receptor autoantibodies that stayed positive. The study was conducted in China and was registered as a clinical trial. A total of some 35 samples underwent TCR sequencing: around 13 from persistent and approximately 20 from newly diagnosed Graves' disease patients. Persistent Graves' disease patients in the clinical cohort had taken antithyroid drugs for about 10.3 years on average. Peripheral blood TCR sequencing and RNA sequencing compared persistent Graves' disease patients with newly diagnosed Graves' disease patients. Overall study outcomes, separate from this receptor: More public clonotypes were shared among persistent patients (under 3,000) than among newly diagnosed patients (966). Compared with newly diagnosed patients, patients with persistent Graves' disease had lower TCR Shannon entropy and fewer highly expanded clones, which suggests clonal expansion. Only peripheral blood was studied, because thyroid tissue, the primary lesion, was inaccessible. Only the TCR beta chain was sequenced and analyzed. Persistent disease showed preferential use of TRBV28, TRBJ1-2 and TRBJ2-5, whereas newly diagnosed disease favored TRBV20-1 and TRBJ2-1. The small sample size was acknowledged by the authors as a limitation that may reduce accuracy.

What this sample's time point label stands for: persistent/refractory GD, antithyroid drugs over 5 years with positive TRAb. For both TCR sequencing and RNA sequencing, RNA was extracted from PBMCs in TRIzol. The diagnosis of Graves' disease was made according to American Thyroid Association guidelines. The patients came from an endocrinology department in Xi'an, China. Each patient gave around 9 milliliters of peripheral blood, collected in an EDTA anticoagulant tube. Ficoll Paque Plus density gradient separation was used to isolate PBMCs, and no further T cell sorting was done. An Agilent 2100 Bioanalyzer and agarose gel were used to check RNA quality, and a NanoDrop 2000 was used to measure RNA concentration. The trim is 3 bases for V and 3 bases for J, with a gap of 14 bases between the germline ends. Both ends counted, the CDR3 spans 14 residues. Only CDR3 DNA remains: 42 bases, in frame from the first base. Taken from the germline V gene, the CDR1 and CDR2 loops are SQVTM and ANQGSEA.

This sequence originates from a female donor with Graves disease. Sequenced material: peripheral blood mononuclear cells (PBMCs), taken when the disease was refractory, from a patient treated with antithyroid drugs. This receptor chain uses TRBV29-1 and TRBJ1-1; a tentative D match to TRBD1 spans 6 bases. CDR3 sequence: CSVERTGRYTEAFS. The sequenced DNA: TGCAGCGTTGAGAGAACAGGGAGATACACTGAAGCTTTCTCT.